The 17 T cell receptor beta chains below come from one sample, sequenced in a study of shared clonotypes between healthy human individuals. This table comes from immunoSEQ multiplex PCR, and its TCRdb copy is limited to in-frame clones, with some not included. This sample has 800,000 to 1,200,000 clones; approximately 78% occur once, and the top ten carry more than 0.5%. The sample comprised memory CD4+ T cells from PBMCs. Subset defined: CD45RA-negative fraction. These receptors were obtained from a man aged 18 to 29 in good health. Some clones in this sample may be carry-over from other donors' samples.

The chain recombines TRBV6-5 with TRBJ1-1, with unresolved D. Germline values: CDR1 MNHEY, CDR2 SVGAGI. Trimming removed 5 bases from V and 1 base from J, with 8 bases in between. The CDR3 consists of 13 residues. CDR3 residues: CASSDRRNTEAFF. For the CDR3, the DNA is TGTGCCAGCAGTGATCGAAGGAACACTGAAGCTTTCTTT.

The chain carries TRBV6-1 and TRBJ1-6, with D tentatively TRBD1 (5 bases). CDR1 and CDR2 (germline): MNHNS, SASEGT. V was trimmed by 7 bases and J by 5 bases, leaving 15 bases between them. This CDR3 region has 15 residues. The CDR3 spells CASKGQPADNSPLHF. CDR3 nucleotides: TGTGCCAGCAAGGGGCAGCCCGCGGATAATTCACCCCTCCACTTT.

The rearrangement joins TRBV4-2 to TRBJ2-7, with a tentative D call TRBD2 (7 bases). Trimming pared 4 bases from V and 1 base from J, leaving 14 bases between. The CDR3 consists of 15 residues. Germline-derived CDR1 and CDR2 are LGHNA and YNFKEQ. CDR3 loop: CASSLGGARSYEQYF. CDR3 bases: TGTGCCAGCAGCCTGGGGGGGGCTAGGTCCTACGAGCAGTACTTC.

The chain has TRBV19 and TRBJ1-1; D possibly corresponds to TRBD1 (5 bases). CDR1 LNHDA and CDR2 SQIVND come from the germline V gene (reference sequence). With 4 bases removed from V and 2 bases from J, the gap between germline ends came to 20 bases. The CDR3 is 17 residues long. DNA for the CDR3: TGTGCCAGTAGTACCCTCAGTTGGGGCGCGAGTAACACTGAAGCTTTCTTT. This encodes CASSTLSWGASNTEAFF.

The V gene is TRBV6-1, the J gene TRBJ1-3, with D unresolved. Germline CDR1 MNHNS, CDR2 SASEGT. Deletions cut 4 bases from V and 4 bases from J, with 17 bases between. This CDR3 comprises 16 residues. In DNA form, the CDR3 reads TGTGCCAGCAGTGGGGCAGCGTCATCGAGGGGAAACACCATATATTTT. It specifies CASSGAASSRGNTIYF.

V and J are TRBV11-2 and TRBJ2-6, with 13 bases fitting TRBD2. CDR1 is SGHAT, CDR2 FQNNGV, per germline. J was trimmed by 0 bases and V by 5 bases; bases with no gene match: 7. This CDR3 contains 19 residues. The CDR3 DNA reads TGTGCCAGCAGCCCACCGGGACTAGCGGGGCACTCTGGGGCCAACGTCCTGACTTTC. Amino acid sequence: CASSPPGLAGHSGANVLTF.

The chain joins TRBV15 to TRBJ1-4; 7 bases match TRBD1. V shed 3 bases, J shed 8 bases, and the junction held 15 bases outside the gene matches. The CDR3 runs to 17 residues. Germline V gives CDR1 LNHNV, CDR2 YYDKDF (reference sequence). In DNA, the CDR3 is TGTGCCACCAGCAGTCCCCTGGGGAGGGGGCGAGGCGAAAAACTGTTTTTT. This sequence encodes CATSSPLGRGRGEKLFF.

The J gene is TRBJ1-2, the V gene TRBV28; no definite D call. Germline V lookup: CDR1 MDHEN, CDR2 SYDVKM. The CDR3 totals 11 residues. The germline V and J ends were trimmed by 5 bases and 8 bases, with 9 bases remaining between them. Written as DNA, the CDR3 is TGTGCCAGCAGTCATTCGGACGGCTACACCTTC. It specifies CASSHSDGYTF.

The CDR3 sequence is CASSLPRGTNTGELFF. The CDR3 DNA reads as TGTGCCAGCAGCCTCCCCAGGGGGACGAACACCGGGGAGCTGTTTTTT. The chain employs TRBV5-4 and TRBJ2-2; 7 nucleotides align to TRBD1. Unmatched junction bases numbered 6, after V lost 4 bases and J lost 0 bases. Germline CDR1 is SGHNT and CDR2 is YYREEE (reference sequence). The CDR3 is 16 amino acids. The variable domain in full, completed from reference TRBV5-4 and TRBJ2-2, reads ETGVTQSPTHLIKTRGQQVTLRCSSQSGHNTVSWYQQALGQGPQFIFQYYREEENGRGNFPPRFSGLQFPNYSSELNVNALELDDSALYLCASSLPRGTNTGELFFGEGSRLTVL.

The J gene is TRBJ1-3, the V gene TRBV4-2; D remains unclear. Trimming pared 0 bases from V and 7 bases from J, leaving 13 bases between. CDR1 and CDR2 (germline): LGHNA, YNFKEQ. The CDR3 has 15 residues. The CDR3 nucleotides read TGTGCCAGCAGCCAAGATTTCGGGAAGCCCAACACCATATATTTT. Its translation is CASSQDFGKPNTIYF.

The DNA of the CDR3 is TGTGCCAGCAGCGTTACTAGCGGGTCCCTCAATGAGCAGTTCTTC. Translation gives CASSVTSGSLNEQFF. The chain recombines TRBV9 with TRBJ2-1; 9 positions agree with TRBD2. The germline gives CDR1 SGDLS, CDR2 YYNGEE. There are 15 residues in the CDR3. Trimming at V came to 2 bases and at J to 6 bases, leaving 6 bases not matched to a gene.

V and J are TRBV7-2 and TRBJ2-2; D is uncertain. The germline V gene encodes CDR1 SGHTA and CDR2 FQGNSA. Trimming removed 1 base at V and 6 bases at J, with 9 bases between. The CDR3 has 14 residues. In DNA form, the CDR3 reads TGTGCCAGCAGCTTAGAGTCGGGCCCCGGGGAGCTGTTTTTT. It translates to CASSLESGPGELFF.

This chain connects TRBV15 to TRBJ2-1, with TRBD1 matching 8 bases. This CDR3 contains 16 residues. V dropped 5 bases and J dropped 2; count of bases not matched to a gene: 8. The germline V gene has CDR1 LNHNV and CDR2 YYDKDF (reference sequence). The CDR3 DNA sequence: TGTGCCACCAGCGCCTACTTGACAGGGGCCTACAATGAGCAGTTCTTC. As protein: CATSAYLTGAYNEQFF.

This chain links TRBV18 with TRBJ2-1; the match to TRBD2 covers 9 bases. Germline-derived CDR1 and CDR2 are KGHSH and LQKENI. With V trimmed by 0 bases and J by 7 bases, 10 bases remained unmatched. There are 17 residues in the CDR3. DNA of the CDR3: TGTGCCAGCTCACCACCTCTAGCGGGACCGAACGGAAATGAGCAGTTCTTC. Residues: CASSPPLAGPNGNEQFF.

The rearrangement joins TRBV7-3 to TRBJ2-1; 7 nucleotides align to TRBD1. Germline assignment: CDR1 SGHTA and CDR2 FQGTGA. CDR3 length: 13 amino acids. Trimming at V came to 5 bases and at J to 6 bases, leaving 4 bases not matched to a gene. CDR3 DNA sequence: TGTGCCAGCAGCCCAAACAGGGGCAATGAGCAGTTCTTC. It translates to CASSPNRGNEQFF.

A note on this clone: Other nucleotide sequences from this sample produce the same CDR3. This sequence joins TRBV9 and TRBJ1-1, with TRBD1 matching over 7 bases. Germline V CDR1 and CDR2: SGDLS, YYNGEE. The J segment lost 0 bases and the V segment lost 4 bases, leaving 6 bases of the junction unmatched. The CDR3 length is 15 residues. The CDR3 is CASSPQQGMNTEAFF. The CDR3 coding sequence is TGTGCCAGCAGCCCCCAACAGGGGATGAACACTGAAGCTTTCTTT.

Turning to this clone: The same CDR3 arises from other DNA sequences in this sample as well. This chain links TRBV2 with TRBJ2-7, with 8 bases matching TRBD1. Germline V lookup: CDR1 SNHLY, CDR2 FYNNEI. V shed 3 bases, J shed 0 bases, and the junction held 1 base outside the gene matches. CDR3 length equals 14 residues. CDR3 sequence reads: CASSEQGASYEQYF. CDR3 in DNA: TGTGCCAGCAGTGAGCAGGGGGCCTCCTACGAGCAGTACTTC. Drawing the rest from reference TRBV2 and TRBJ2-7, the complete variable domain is EPEVTQTPSHQVTQMGQEVILRCVPISNHLYFYWYRQILGQKVEFLVSFYNNEISEKSEIFDDQFSVERPDGSNFTLKIRSTKLEDSAMYFCASSEQGASYEQYFGPGTRLTVT.